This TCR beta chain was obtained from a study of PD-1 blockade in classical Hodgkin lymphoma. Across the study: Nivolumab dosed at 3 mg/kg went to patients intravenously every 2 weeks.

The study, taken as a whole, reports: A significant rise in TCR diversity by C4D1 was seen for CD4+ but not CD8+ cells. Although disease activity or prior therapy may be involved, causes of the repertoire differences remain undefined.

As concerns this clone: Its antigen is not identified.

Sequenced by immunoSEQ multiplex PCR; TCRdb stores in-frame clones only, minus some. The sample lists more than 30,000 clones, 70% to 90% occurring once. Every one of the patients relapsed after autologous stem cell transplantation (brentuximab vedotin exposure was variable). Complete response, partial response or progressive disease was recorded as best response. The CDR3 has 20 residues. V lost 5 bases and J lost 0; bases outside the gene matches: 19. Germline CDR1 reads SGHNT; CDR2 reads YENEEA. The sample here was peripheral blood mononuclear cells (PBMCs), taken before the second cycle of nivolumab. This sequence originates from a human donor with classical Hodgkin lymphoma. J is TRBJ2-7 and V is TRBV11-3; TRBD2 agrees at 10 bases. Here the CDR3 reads CASSLSLIGVAGGASYEQYF. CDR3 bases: TGTGCCAGCAGCCTCTCTTTGATCGGGGTAGCGGGAGGTGCCTCCTACGAGCAGTACTTC.